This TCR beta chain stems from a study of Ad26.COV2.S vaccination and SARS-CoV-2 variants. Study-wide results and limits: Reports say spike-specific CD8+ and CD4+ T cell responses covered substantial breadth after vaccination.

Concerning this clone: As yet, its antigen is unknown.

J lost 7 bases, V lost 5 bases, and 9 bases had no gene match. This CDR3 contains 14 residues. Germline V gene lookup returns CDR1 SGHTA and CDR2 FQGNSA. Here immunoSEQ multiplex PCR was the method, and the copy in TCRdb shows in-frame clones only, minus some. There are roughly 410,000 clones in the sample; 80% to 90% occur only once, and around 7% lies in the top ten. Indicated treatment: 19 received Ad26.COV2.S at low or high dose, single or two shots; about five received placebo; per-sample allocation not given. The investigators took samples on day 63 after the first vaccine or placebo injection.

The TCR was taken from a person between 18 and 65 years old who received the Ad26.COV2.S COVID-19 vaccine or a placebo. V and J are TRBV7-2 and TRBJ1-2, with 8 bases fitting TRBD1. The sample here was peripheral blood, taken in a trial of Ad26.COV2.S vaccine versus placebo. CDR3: CASSERTGRGGYTF. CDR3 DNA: TGTGCCAGCAGCGAGCGGACAGGGAGGGGTGGCTACACCTTC.